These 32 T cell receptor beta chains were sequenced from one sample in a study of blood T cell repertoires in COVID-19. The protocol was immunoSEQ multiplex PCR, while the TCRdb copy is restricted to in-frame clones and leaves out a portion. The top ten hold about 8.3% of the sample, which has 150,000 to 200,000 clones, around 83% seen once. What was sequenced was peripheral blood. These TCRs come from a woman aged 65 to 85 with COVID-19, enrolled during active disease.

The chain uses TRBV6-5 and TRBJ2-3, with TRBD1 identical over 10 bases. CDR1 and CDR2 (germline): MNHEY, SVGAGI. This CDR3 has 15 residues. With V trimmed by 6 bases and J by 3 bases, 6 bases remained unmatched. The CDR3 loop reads CASRAGTGATDTQYF. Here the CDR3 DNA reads TGTGCCAGCAGGGCCGGGACAGGGGCTACAGATACGCAGTATTTT.

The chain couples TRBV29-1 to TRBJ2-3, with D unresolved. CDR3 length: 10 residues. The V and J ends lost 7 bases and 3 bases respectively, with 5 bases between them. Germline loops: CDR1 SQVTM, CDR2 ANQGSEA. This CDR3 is CSGGTDTQYF. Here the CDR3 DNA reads TGCAGCGGAGGAACAGATACGCAGTATTTT.

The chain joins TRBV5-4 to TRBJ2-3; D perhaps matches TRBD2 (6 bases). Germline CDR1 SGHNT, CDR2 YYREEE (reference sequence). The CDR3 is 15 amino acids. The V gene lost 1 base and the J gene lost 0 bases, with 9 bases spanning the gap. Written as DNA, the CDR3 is TGTGCCAGCAGCTTGACTAGCCCTAGCACAGATACGCAGTATTTT. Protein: CASSLTSPSTDTQYF. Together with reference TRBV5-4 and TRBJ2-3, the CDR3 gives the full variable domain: ETGVTQSPTHLIKTRGQQVTLRCSSQSGHNTVSWYQQALGQGPQFIFQYYREEENGRGNFPPRFSGLQFPNYSSELNVNALELDDSALYLCASSLTSPSTDTQYFGPGTRLTVL.

CDR3 loop: CASSYSTSLAEQFF. The CDR3 region has the DNA TGTGCCAGCAGTTACTCGACTAGTTTAGCTGAGCAGTTCTTC. The chain combines TRBV6-2 or TRBV6-3 with TRBJ2-1, with D tentatively TRBD2 (6 bases). In germline, CDR1 is MNHEY, CDR2 SVGEGT. This CDR3 region has 14 residues. V lost 0 bases to trimming and J lost 9 bases, with 12 bases between them.

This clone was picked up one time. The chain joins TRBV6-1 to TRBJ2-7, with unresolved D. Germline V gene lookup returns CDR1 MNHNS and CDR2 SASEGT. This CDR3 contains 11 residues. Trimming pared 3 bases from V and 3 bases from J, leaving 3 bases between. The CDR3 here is CASSDSYEQYF. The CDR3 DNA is TGTGCCAGCAGTGACAGCTACGAGCAGTACTTC.

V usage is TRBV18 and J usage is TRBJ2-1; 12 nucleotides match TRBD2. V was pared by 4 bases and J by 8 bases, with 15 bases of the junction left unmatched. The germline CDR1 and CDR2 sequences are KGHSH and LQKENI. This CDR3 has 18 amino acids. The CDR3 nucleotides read TGTGCCAGCTCACTAACCACCGTTCTAGCGGGAGGGAAGGATGAGCAGTTCTTC. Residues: CASSLTTVLAGGKDEQFF.

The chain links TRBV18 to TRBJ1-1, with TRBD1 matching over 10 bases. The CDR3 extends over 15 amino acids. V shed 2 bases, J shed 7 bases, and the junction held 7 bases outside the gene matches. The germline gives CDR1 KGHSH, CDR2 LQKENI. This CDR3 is CASSPIRDRGIEAFF. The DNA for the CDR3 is TGTGCCAGCTCACCAATACGGGACAGGGGAATTGAAGCTTTCTTT.

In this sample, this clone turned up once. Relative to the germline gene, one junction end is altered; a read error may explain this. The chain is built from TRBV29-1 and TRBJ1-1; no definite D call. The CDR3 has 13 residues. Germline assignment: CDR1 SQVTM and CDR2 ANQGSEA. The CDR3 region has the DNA TGCAGCGCTGAAGCGCAGTCTAACACTGAAGCTTTCTTT. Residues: CSAEAQSNTEAFF.

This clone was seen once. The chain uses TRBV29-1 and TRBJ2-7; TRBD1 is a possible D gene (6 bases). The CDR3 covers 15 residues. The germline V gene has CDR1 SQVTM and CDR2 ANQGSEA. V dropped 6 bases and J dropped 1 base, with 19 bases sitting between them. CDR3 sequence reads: CSVAIGAGVSYEQYF. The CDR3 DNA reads TGCAGCGTGGCGATCGGGGCAGGGGTTTCCTACGAGCAGTACTTC.

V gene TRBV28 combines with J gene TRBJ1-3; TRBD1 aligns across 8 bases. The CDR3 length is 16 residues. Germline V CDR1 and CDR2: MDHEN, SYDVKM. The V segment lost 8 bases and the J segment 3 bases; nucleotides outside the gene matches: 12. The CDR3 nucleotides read TGTGCCAGCGCCCTAACAGGGGGGCTTCGTGGAAACACCATATATTTT. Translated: CASALTGGLRGNTIYF.

CDR3 nucleotides: TGTGCCAGCTCACCCAACACAGGTTTGAACACTGAAGCTTTCTTT. It codes for CASSPNTGLNTEAFF. The V call is TRBV18, the J call TRBJ1-1; tentatively, D is TRBD1 (5 bases). Trimming removed 3 bases at V and 0 bases at J, with 11 bases between. Germline CDR1 and CDR2: KGHSH and LQKENI. The CDR3 runs to 15 residues.

CDR3 amino acids: CASRPPGQSYTF. CDR3 sequence (DNA): TGTGCCAGCAGACCCCCGGGACAGAGCTACACCTTC. The rearrangement uses TRBV7-2 and TRBJ1-2, with TRBD1 matching over 7 bases. Germline CDR1 reads SGHTA; CDR2 reads FQGNSA. Germline trimming cut 6 bases from V and 9 bases from J; bases unmatched to any gene: 7. This CDR3 region has 12 residues. Full variable domain (outside the CDR3, taken from reference TRBV7-2 and TRBJ1-2): GAGVSQSPSNKVTEKGKDVELRCDPISGHTALYWYRQSLGQGLEFLIYFQGNSAPDKSGLPSDRFSAERTGGSVSTLTIQRTQQEDSAVYLCASRPPGQSYTFGSGTRLTVV.

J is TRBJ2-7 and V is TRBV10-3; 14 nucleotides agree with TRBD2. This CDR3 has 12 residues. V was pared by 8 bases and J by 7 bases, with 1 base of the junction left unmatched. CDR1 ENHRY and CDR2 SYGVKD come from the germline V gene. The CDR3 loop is CAIGTSGSEQYF. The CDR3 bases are TGTGCCATCGGGACTAGCGGGAGTGAGCAGTACTTC.

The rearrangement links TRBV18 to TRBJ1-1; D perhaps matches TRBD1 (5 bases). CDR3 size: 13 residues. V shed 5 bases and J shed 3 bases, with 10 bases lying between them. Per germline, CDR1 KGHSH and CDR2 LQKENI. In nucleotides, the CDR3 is TGTGCCAGCTCAGGGGCTAGGGACACTGAAGCTTTCTTT. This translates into CASSGARDTEAFF.

Here the CDR3 reads CASIRGEAFF. The CDR3 nucleotides are TGTGCCAGCATTCGGGGTGAAGCTTTCTTT. The J gene is TRBJ1-1, the V gene TRBV2, with D unresolved. This CDR3 is built from 10 residues. The germline V and J ends were trimmed by 7 bases and 7 bases, with 7 bases remaining between them. The germline V gene has CDR1 SNHLY and CDR2 FYNNEI.

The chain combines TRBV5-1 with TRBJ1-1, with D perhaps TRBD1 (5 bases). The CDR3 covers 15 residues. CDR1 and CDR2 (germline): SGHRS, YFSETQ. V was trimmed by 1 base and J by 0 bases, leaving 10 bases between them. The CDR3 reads CASSLSGELNTEAFF. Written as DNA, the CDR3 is TGCGCCAGCAGCTTGTCGGGGGAGCTGAACACTGAAGCTTTCTTT.

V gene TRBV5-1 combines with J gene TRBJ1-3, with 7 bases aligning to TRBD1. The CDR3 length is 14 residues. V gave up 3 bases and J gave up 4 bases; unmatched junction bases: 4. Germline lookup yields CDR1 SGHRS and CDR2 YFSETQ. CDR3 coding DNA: TGCGCCAGCAGCTGGGGGACAGAAGGAAACACCATATATTTT. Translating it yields CASSWGTEGNTIYF.

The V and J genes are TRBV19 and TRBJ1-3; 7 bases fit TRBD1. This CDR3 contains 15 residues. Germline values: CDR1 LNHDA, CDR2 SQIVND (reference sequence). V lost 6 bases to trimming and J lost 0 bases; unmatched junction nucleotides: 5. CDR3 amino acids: CASSLGGSSGNTIYF. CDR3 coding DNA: TGTGCCAGTAGCCTAGGGGGCTCCTCTGGAAACACCATATATTTT.

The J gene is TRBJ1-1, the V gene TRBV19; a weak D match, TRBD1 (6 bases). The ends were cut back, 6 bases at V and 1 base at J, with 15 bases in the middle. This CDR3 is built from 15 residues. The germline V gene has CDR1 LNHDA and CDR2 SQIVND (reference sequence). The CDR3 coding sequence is TGTGCCAGTAGCACCCGGCTGACAGGGAACACTGAAGCTTTCTTT. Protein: CASSTRLTGNTEAFF.

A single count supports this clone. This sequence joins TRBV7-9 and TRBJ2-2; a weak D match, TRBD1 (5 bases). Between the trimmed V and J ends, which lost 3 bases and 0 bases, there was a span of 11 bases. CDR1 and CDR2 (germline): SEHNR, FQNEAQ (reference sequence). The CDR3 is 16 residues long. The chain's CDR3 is CASSFRQGTNTGELFF. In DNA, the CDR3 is TGTGCCAGCAGCTTCAGGCAGGGAACGAACACCGGGGAGCTGTTTTTT.

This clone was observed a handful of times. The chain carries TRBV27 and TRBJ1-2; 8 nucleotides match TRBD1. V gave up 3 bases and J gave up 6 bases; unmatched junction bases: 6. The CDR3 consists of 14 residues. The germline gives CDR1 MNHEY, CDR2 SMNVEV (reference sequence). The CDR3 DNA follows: TGTGCCAGCAGTTTCACAGGGGGACGTAATGGCTACACCTTC. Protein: CASSFTGGRNGYTF.

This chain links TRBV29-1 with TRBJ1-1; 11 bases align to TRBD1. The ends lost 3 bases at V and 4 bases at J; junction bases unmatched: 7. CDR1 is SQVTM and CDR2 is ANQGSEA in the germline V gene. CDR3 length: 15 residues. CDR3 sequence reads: CSVDQGQGAGTEAFF. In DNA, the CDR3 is TGCAGCGTTGATCAAGGACAGGGGGCAGGCACTGAAGCTTTCTTT.

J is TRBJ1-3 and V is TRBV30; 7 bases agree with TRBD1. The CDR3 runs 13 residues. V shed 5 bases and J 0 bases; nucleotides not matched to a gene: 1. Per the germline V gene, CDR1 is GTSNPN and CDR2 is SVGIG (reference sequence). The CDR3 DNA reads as TGTGCCTGGGCAGGGGGCTCTGGAAACACCATATATTTT. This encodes CAWAGGSGNTIYF. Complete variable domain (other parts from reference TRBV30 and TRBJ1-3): SQTIHQWPATLVQPVGSPLSLECTVEGTSNPNLYWYRQAAGRGLQLLFYSVGIGQISSEVPQNLSASRPQDRQFILSSKKLLLSDSGFYLCAWAGGSGNTIYFGEGSWLTVV.

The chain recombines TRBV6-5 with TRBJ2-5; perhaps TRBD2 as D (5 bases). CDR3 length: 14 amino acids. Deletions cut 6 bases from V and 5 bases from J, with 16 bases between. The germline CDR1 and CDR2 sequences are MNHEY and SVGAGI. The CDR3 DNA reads TGTGCCAGCAGCGTAGGGAGATTCCAGGAGACCCAGTACTTC. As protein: CASSVGRFQETQYF.

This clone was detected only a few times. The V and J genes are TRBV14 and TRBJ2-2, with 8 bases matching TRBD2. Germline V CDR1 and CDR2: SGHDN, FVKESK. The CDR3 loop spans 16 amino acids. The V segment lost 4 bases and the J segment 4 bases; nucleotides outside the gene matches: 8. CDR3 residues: CASSRRTSSSTGELFF. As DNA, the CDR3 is TGTGCCAGCAGCCGAAGGACTAGCAGTAGCACCGGGGAGCTGTTTTTT.

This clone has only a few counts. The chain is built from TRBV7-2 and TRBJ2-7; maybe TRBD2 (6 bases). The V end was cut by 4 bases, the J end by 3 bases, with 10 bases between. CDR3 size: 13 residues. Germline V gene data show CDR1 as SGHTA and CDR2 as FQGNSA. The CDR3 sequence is CASSSGGNYEQYF. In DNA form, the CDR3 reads TGTGCCAGCAGCTCCGGGGGAAACTACGAGCAGTACTTC.

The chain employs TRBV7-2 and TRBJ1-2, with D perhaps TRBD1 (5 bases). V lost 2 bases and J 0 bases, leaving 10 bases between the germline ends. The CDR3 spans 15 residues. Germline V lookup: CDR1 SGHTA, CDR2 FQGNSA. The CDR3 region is CASSLNRPTNYGYTF. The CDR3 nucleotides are TGTGCCAGCAGCTTAAACAGGCCCACTAACTATGGCTACACCTTC.

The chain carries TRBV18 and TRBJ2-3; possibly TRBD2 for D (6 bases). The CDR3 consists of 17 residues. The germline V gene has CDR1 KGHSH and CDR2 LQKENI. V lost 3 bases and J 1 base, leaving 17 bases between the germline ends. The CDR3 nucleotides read TGTGCCAGCTCACCGTCCGCGGGACTTCGGGGCACAGATACGCAGTATTTT. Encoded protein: CASSPSAGLRGTDTQYF.

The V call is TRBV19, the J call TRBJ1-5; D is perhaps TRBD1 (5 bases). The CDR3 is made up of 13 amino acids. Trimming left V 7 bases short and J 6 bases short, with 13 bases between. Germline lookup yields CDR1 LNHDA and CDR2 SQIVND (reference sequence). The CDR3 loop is CASNFGGGQPQHF. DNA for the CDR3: TGTGCCAGTAATTTCGGCGGGGGTCAGCCCCAGCATTTT.

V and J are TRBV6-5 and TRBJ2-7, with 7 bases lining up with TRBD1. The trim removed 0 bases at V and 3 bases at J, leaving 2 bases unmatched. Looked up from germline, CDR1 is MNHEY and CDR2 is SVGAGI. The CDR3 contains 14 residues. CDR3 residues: CASSYSRTGYEQYF. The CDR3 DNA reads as TGTGCCAGCAGTTACTCCCGGACAGGCTACGAGCAGTACTTC.

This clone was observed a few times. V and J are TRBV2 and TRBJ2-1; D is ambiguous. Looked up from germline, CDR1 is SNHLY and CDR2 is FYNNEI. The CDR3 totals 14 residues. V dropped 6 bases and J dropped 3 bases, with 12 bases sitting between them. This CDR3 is CASSLGTVYNEQFF. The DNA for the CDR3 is TGTGCCAGCAGCCTCGGTACAGTCTACAATGAGCAGTTCTTC.

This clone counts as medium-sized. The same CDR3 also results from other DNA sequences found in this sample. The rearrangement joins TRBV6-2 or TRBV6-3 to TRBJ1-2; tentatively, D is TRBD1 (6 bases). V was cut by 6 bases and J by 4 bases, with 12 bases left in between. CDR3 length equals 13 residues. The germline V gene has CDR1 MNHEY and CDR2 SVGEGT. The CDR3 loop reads CASSPQGGYGYTF. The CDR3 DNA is TGTGCCAGCAGCCCACAGGGTGGCTATGGCTACACCTTC.